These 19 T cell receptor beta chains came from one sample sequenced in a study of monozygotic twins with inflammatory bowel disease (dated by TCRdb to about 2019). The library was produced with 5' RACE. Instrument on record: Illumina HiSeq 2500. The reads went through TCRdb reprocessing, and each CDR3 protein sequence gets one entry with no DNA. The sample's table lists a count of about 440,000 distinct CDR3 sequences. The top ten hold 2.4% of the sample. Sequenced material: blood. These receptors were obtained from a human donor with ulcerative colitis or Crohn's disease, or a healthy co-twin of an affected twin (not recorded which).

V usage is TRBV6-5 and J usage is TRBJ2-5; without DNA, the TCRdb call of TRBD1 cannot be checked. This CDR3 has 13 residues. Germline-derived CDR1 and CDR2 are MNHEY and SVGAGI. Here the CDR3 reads CASSTHRVGTQYF.

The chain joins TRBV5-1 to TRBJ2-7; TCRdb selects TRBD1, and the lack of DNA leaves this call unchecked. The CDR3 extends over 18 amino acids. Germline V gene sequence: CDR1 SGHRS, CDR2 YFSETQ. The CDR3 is CASSLDSGSWGRKYEQYF.

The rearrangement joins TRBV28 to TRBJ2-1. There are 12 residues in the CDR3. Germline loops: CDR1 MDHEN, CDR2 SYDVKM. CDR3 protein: CASSYSYNEQFF.

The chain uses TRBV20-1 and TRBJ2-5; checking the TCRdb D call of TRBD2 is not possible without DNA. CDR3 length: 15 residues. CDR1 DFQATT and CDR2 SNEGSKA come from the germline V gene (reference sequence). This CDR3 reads CSARAASGSGETQYF.

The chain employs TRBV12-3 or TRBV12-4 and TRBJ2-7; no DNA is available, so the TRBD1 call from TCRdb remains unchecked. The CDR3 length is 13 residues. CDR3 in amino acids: CASSWDRGAEQYF.

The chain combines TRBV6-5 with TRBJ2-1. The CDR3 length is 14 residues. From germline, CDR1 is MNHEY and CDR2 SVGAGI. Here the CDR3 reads CASSYSRVYNEQFF.

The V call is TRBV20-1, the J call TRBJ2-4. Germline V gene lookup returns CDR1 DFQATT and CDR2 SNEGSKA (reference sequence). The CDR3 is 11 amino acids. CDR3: CSARDKLAQYF.

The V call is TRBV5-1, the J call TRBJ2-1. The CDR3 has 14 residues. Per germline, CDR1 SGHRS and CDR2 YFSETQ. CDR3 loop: CASSLAEKDNEQFF. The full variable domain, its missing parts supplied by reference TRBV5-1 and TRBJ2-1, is KAGVTQTPRYLIKTRGQQVTLSCSPISGHRSVSWYQQTPGQGLQFLFEYFSETQRNKGNFPGRFSGRQFSNSRSEMNVSTLELGDSALYLCASSLAEKDNEQFFGPGTRLTVL.

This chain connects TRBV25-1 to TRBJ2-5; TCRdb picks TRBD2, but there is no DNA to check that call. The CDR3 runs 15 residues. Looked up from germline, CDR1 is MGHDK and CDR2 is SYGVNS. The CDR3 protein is CASTDPREGRETQYF.

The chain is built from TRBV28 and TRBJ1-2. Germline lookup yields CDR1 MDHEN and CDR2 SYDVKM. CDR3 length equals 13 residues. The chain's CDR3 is CASSPLTNYGYTF.

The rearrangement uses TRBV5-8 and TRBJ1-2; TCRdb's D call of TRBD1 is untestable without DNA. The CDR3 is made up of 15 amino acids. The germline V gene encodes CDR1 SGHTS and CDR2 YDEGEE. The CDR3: CASSPRDTRGDGYTF. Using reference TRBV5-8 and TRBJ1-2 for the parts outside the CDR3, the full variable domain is EAGVTQSPTHLIKTRGQQATLRCSPISGHTSVYWYQQALGLGLQFLLWYDEGEERNRGNFPPRFSGRQFPNYSSELNVNALELEDSALYLCASSPRDTRGDGYTFGSGTRLTVV.

Here the CDR3 reads CASSEASGGAKQYF. This chain joins TRBV6-1 and TRBJ2-3; checking the TCRdb D call of TRBD1 is not possible without DNA. CDR1 MNHNS and CDR2 SASEGT come from the germline V gene. This CDR3 is 14 amino acids long.

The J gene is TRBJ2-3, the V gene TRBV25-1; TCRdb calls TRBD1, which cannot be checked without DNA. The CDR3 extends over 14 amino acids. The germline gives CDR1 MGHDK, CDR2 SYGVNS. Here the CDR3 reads CASSERQGPDTQYF.

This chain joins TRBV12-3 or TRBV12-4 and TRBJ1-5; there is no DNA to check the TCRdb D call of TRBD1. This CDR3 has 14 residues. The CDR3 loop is CASSLGGVNQPQHF.

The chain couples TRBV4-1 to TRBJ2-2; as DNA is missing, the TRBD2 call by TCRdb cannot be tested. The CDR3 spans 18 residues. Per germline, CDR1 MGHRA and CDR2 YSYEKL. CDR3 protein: CASSPQGRGGAGTGELFF.

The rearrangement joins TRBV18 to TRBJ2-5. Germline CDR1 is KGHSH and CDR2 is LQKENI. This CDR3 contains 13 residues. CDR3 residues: CASSPPGQETQYF.

The CDR3 loop reads CASSMVTSGYNEQFF. The V and J genes are TRBV19 and TRBJ2-1; there is no DNA to check the TCRdb D call of TRBD2. CDR3 length equals 15 residues. Germline CDR1 and CDR2: LNHDA and SQIVND (reference sequence).

CDR3 sequence: CASSPEGSGTSYNEQFF. V usage is TRBV6-1 and J usage is TRBJ2-1; TCRdb reports TRBD2, a call that lacks DNA to check it against. Germline V CDR1 and CDR2: MNHNS, SASEGT. CDR3 length: 17 amino acids.

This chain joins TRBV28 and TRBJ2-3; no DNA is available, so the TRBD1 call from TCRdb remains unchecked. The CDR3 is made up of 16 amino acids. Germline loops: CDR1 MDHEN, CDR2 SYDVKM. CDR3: CASSASETGALDTQYF. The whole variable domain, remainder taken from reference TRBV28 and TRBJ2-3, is DVKVTQSSRYLVKRTGEKVFLECVQDMDHENMFWYRQDPGLGLRLIYFSYDVKMKEKGDIPEGYSVSREKKERFSLILESASTNQTSMYLCASSASETGALDTQYFGPGTRLTVL.